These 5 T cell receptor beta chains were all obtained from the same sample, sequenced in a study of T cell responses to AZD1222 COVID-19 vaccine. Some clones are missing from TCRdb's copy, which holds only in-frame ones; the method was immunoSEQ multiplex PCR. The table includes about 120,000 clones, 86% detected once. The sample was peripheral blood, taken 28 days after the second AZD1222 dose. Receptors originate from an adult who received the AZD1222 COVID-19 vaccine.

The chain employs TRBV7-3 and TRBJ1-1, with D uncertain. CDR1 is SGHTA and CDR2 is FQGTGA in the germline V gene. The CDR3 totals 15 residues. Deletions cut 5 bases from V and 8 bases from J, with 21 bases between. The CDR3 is CASSLRPRPSSEAFF. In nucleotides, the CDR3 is TGTGCCAGCAGCCTCCGTCCAAGGCCGAGTTCGGAAGCTTTCTTT.

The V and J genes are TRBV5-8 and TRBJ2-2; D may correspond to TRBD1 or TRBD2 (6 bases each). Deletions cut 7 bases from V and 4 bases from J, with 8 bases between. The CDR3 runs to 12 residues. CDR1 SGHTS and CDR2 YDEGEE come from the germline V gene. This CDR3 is CASRGPTGELFF. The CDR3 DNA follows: TGTGCCAGCCGGGGGCCCACCGGGGAGCTGTTTTTT.

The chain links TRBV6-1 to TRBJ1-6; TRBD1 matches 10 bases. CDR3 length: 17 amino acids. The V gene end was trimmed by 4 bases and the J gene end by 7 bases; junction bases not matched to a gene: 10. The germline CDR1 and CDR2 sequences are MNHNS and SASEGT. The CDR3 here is CASSAGRSGQGNSPLHF. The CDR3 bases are TGTGCCAGCAGTGCTGGAAGATCGGGACAGGGGAATTCACCCCTCCACTTT.

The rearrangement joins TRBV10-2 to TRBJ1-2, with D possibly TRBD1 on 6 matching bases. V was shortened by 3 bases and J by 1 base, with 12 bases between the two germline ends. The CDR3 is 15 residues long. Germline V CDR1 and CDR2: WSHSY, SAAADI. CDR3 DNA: TGCGCCAGCAGTGATGGGGGACACCTTAACTATGGCTACACCTTC. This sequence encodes CASSDGGHLNYGYTF.

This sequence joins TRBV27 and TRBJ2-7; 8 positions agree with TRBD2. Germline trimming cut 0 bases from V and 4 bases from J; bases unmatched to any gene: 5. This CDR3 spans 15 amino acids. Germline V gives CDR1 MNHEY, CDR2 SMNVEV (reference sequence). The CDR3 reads CASSLSGTSFYEQYF. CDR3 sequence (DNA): TGTGCCAGCAGTTTATCTGGGACTAGTTTTTACGAGCAGTACTTC.